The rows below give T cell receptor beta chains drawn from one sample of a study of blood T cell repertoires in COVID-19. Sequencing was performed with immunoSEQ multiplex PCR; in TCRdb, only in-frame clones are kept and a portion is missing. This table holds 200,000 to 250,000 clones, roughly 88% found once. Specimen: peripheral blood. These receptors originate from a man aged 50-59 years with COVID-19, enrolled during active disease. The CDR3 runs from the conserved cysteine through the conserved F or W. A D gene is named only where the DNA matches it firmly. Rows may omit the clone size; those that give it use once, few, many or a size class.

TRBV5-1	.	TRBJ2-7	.	TGCGCCAGCAGCCCGGATCAGCCCCGGGACGAGCAGTACTTC	CASSPDQPRDEQYF
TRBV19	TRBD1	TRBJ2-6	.	TGTGCCAGTAGTATCGGGACAGGGTTTGGGGCCAACGTCCTGACTTTC	CASSIGTGFGANVLTF
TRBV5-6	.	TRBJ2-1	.	TGTGCCAGCAGCCCCCCGGGGGGCGTGGGCAATGAGCAGTTCTTC	CASSPPGGVGNEQFF
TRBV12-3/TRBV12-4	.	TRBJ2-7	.	TGTGCCAGCAGCCGGGTAGCGTACGAGCAGTACTTC	CASSRVAYEQYF
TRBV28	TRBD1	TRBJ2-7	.	TGTGCCAGCAGGATAGGGACAGGGCAAATCTACGAGCAGTACTTC	CASRIGTGQIYEQYF
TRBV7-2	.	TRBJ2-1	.	TGTGCCAGCAGCTTAGAAAGCGGATCCTACAATGAGCAGTTCTTC	CASSLESGSYNEQFF
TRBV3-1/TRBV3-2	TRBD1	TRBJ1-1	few	TGTGCCAGCAGCCAGTCGGACAGGGACACTGAAGCTTTCTTT	CASSQSDRDTEAFF
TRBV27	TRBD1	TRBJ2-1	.	TGTGCCAGCGGTAGACAGGGCAATGAGCAGTTCTTC	CASGRQGNEQFF
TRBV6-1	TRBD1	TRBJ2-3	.	TGTGCCAGCAGTGTTTACAGGGGGCTTAGCACAGATACGCAGTATTTT	CASSVYRGLSTDTQYF
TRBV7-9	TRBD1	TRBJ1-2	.	TGTGCCAGCACCCCCGTCCTCTACAGGGGTTTCTATGGCTACACCTTC	CASTPVLYRGFYGYTF
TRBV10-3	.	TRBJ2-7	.	TGTGCCATCAGTGATGGTAAAGGGTCCGGGGACGAGCAGTACTTC	CAISDGKGSGDEQYF
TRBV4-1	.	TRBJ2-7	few	TGCGCCAGCAGCCAAGATCCCCGTACCTACGAGCAGTACTTC	CASSQDPRTYEQYF
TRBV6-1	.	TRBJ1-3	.	TGTGCCAGCAGTGAAGACGGTAGCTCTGGAAACACCATATATTTT	CASSEDGSSGNTIYF
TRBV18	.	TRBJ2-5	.	TGTGCCAGCTCACGAACAGGAAGGCAAGAGACCCAGTACTTC	CASSRTGRQETQYF